The clone carrying this T cell receptor beta chain was found a few times. Its antigen is still unknown. In making TCR beta libraries, quantitative 5'-RACE with molecular barcodes was used. TCRdb redid the calling of the 5' RACE reads with MiXCR, one entry per CDR3 protein. This table has 700,000 to 1,000,000 distinct CDR3 sequences, approximately 12% appearing once. This specimen comes from a study of CD8 T cells in ankylosing spondylitis. Findings of the study overall: Reportedly, disease-linked clones are significantly enriched in ankylosing spondylitis patients' matched synovial fluid. What appeared characteristic of ankylosing spondylitis blood was a TCR beta motif of 7 or 8 highly homologous variants.

Sequenced material: blood, either unsorted or a sorted T cell fraction (not recorded which). This TCR was sampled from a male donor with ankylosing spondylitis.

This CDR3 is CASSLMRFRTGDTGELFF. The CDR3 region has the DNA TGTGCCAGCAGCTTAATGAGGTTCAGAACAGGGGACACCGGGGAGCTGTTTTTT. The J gene is TRBJ2-2, the V gene TRBV7-2, with 7 positions matching TRBD1. The germline CDR1 and CDR2 sequences are SGHTA and FQGNSA. This CDR3 contains 18 residues. V lost 2 bases to trimming and J lost 3 bases; unmatched junction nucleotides: 12.